These T cell receptor beta chains were read from a single sample in a study of T cell responses to AZD1222 COVID-19 vaccine. The table came from immunoSEQ multiplex PCR; TCRdb's copy has only in-frame clones and leaves some out. Altogether more than 85,000 clones are present, about 80% being singletons, with the ten largest covering around 5%. Source: peripheral blood, taken on day 0 of AZD1222 vaccination. These receptors were taken from an adult in good health. The CDR3 runs from the conserved cysteine through the conserved F or W. D genes are given only for firm matches. Not all rows give a size; the values are once, few, many and, for expanded clones, a class.

J	V	D	size	CDR3	DNA
TRBJ2-2	TRBV9	TRBD2	-	CASSPASGGWTGELFF	TGTGCCAGCAGCCCAGCGAGCGGGGGGTGGACCGGGGAGCTGTTTTTT
TRBJ1-4	TRBV6-2/TRBV6-3	TRBD1	-	CASRPTGGGGKLFF	TGTGCCAGCAGACCTACAGGGGGCGGAGGAAAACTGTTTTTT
TRBJ2-2	TRBV11-2	TRBD1	-	CASRKVGTGSDSELFF	TGTGCCAGCAGGAAAGTAGGGACAGGGTCTGATTCAGAGCTGTTTTTT
TRBJ2-3	TRBV27	TRBD2	-	CASSFGRGYTDTQYF	TGTGCCAGCAGTTTTGGGCGGGGGTACACAGATACGCAGTATTTT
TRBJ1-5	TRBV18	-	-	CASSPYQGTQHF	TGTGCCAGCTCACCCTACCAGGGAACCCAGCATTTT
TRBJ1-2	TRBV19	-	-	CASSIVGFSGYTF	TGTGCCAGTAGTATAGTTGGGTTTTCGGGCTACACCTTC
TRBJ1-1	TRBV7-9	-	-	CASSFGDKAEAFF	TGTGCCAGCAGCTTCGGGGATAAGGCTGAAGCTTTCTTT
TRBJ1-6	TRBV5-1	TRBD1	-	CASSLPEGQGPSPLHF	TGCGCCAGCAGCTTACCCGAGGGACAGGGACCTTCACCCCTCCACTTT
TRBJ1-3	TRBV24-1	-	-	CATSDFRRGNTIYF	TGTGCCACCAGTGATTTCCGCCGCGGAAACACCATATATTTT
TRBJ2-6	TRBV7-2	-	-	CASSFRSGANVLTF	TGTGCCAGCAGCTTCCGCTCTGGGGCCAACGTCCTGACTTTC
TRBJ2-1	TRBV19	TRBD2	-	CASAGVAGAGEQFF	TGTGCCAGTGCGGGGGTAGCGGGGGCGGGTGAGCAGTTCTTC
TRBJ2-5	TRBV2	TRBD2	few	CASSVALAGGSETQYF	TGTGCCAGCAGTGTAGCGCTAGCGGGGGGTTCAGAGACCCAGTACTTC
TRBJ2-1	TRBV5-1	TRBD2	-	CASSFPKLAGVNNEQFF	TGCGCCAGCAGCTTCCCGAAACTAGCGGGCGTAAACAATGAGCAGTTCTTC
TRBJ2-5	TRBV6-5	-	-	CASSRDGGNGETQYF	TGTGCCAGCAGCAGGGACGGGGGAAACGGGGAGACCCAGTACTTC
TRBJ2-3	TRBV11-2	-	-	CASSLLGEDTDTQYF	TGTGCCAGCAGCTTACTCGGGGAAGACACAGATACGCAGTATTTT